Listed below are T cell receptor beta chains from one sample, sequenced in a study of blood T cell repertoires in COVID-19. Produced via immunoSEQ multiplex PCR; TCRdb's table is partial and in-frame only. The sample carries more than 65,000 clones, more than 75% recorded once. The sequenced sample was peripheral blood. Receptors were obtained from a man in his forties or fifties with active COVID-19. Both conserved end residues are part of each CDR3. The order of the fields is D gene, V gene, J gene, clone size, CDR3 DNA, CDR3 protein. A D gene is named only where the DNA matches it firmly. Only part of the rows carry a size: once, few, many, or a class if the clone is expanded.

D: .; V: TRBV13; J: TRBJ2-3; size: once; DNA: TGTGCCAGCAGCTTAGTGGGGGGGGCCTCAGATACGCAGTATTTT; CDR3: CASSLVGGASDTQYF
D: TRBD1; V: TRBV15; J: TRBJ1-2; size: .; DNA: TGTGCCACCAGCCCAGGGACAGGGCCTGGCTACACCTTC; CDR3: CATSPGTGPGYTF
D: TRBD1; V: TRBV3-1/TRBV3-2; J: TRBJ1-1; size: .; DNA: TGTGCCAGCAGCCATGGACCGGGAGGGGGCGCTGAAGCTTTCTTT; CDR3: CASSHGPGGGAEAFF
D: .; V: TRBV7-2; J: TRBJ2-5; size: .; DNA: TGTGCCAGCAGCTTACCTATAGAGACCCAGTACTTC; CDR3: CASSLPIETQYF
D: TRBD2; V: TRBV7-7; J: TRBJ2-7; size: .; DNA: TGTGCCAGCAGTCCGACTAGCGGGAGCTGGGAGCAGTACTTC; CDR3: CASSPTSGSWEQYF
D: .; V: TRBV5-5; J: TRBJ1-3; size: .; DNA: TGTGCCAGCGAGGGACTTACTGGAAACACCATATATTTT; CDR3: CASEGLTGNTIYF
D: .; V: TRBV4-3; J: TRBJ2-5; size: few; DNA: TGCGCCAGCAGCCGCGGCCTTCTTGAGACCCAGTACTTC; CDR3: CASSRGLLETQYF
D: .; V: TRBV5-4; J: TRBJ2-6; size: .; DNA: TGTGCCAGCAGCTCTCCCGGCTCTGGGGCCAACGTCCTGACTTTC; CDR3: CASSSPGSGANVLTF
D: .; V: TRBV29-1; J: TRBJ1-2; size: .; DNA: TGCAGCGTGGAGGCACAGAACTATGGCTACACCTTC; CDR3: CSVEAQNYGYTF
D: .; V: TRBV12-3/TRBV12-4; J: TRBJ1-2; size: .; DNA: TGTGCCAGCAGTTTGGGGCAGATTTACGGCTACACCTTC; CDR3: CASSLGQIYGYTF
D: TRBD1; V: TRBV28; J: TRBJ2-7; size: .; DNA: TGTGCCAGCAGTTCCAATGGACAGGGCGGTAACGAGCAGTACTTC; CDR3: CASSSNGQGGNEQYF
D: .; V: TRBV4-3; J: TRBJ2-1; size: .; DNA: TGCGCCAGCAGCCAAGATTTAGATCTCTCCTACAATGAGCAGTTCTTC; CDR3: CASSQDLDLSYNEQFF
D: TRBD1; V: TRBV6-1; J: TRBJ1-2; size: .; DNA: TGCGCCAGCAGTGAAGGGGGCAGCCTCTATGGCTACACCTTC; CDR3: CASSEGGSLYGYTF
D: .; V: TRBV13; J: TRBJ1-3; size: .; DNA: TGTGCCAGCAGCGTGAGCCCGGAGCGCTCTGGAAACACCATATATTTT; CDR3: CASSVSPERSGNTIYF
D: .; V: TRBV18; J: TRBJ2-5; size: .; DNA: TGTGCCAGCTCACCATACGCGGAGACCCAGTACTTC; CDR3: CASSPYAETQYF
D: TRBD1; V: TRBV5-1; J: TRBJ2-7; size: .; DNA: TGCGCCAGCAGCGCAGCACCGGGACAGGGAGACGAGCAGTACTTC; CDR3: CASSAAPGQGDEQYF
D: .; V: TRBV6-2/TRBV6-3; J: TRBJ1-2; size: .; DNA: TGTGCCAGCAGTGCCTCGGGACGGGGGGGACGTGGCTACACCTTC; CDR3: CASSASGRGGRGYTF
D: TRBD2; V: TRBV14; J: TRBJ2-1; size: .; DNA: TGTGCCAGCAGCCCGGGACTAGCGCTATACAATGAGCAGTTCTTC; CDR3: CASSPGLALYNEQFF
D: TRBD1; V: TRBV19; J: TRBJ1-6; size: .; DNA: TGTGCCAGTAGTACCGGGACAGGGTTGAATTCACCCCTCCACTTT; CDR3: CASSTGTGLNSPLHF
D: TRBD1; V: TRBV28; J: TRBJ1-1; size: .; DNA: TGTGCCAGCACCGAAGACAGGGGTCACGCTGAAGCTTTCTTT; CDR3: CASTEDRGHAEAFF
D: .; V: TRBV7-2; J: TRBJ1-3; size: .; DNA: TGTGCCAGCAGCAGCCACAGGGCGCAAGGAAACACCATATATTTT; CDR3: CASSSHRAQGNTIYF
D: TRBD2; V: TRBV7-9; J: TRBJ2-3; size: .; DNA: TGTGCCAGCAGCACCGGACTAGCGCCAGATACGCAGTATTTT; CDR3: CASSTGLAPDTQYF
D: .; V: TRBV4-3; J: TRBJ1-6; size: .; DNA: TGCGCCAGCAGCCAGTCGAACAGGGCTAATTCACCCCTCCACTTT; CDR3: CASSQSNRANSPLHF
D: TRBD2; V: TRBV6-5; J: TRBJ2-2; size: once; DNA: TGTGCCAGCACCAGACACGGGAGGGGGTCTGGGGAGCTGTTTTTT; CDR3: CASTRHGRGSGELFF
D: TRBD2; V: TRBV27; J: TRBJ2-3; size: .; DNA: TGTGCCAGCAGTCCTCCCGGGACTAGCGCGACGTATTTT; CDR3: CASSPPGTSATYF
D: TRBD1; V: TRBV6-4; J: TRBJ2-3; size: .; DNA: TGTGCCAGCAGTGAACAGGGGGCCGGAGATACGCAGTATTTT; CDR3: CASSEQGAGDTQYF
D: TRBD2; V: TRBV10-3; J: TRBJ2-5; size: .; DNA: TGTGCCACACGGGTCGGACTAGCGGGAGAAGAGACCCAGTACTTC; CDR3: CATRVGLAGEETQYF
D: TRBD1; V: TRBV30; J: TRBJ2-3; size: .; DNA: TGTGCCTGGGCCCGTAGACAGGGAGGCACAGATACGCAGTATTTT; CDR3: CAWARRQGGTDTQYF
D: TRBD1; V: TRBV6-2/TRBV6-3; J: TRBJ1-2; size: .; DNA: TGTGCCAGCAGTTACGACGGGACAGCTTATGGCTACACCTTC; CDR3: CASSYDGTAYGYTF
D: .; V: TRBV18; J: TRBJ2-6; size: .; DNA: TGTGCCAGCTCACCCTCCCGGGGGGCTGTGTCGAATGGGGCCAACGTCCTGACTTTC; CDR3: CASSPSRGAVSNGANVLTF
D: .; V: TRBV7-9; J: TRBJ2-7; size: .; DNA: TGTGCCAGCAGCTCGGACGGGGGTCGCGAGCAGTACTTC; CDR3: CASSSDGGREQYF
D: TRBD2; V: TRBV28; J: TRBJ2-1; size: .; DNA: TGTGCCCGCGGGGGGCGGGGGAGCTCCTACAATGAGCAGTTCTTC; CDR3: CARGGRGSSYNEQFF
D: .; V: TRBV27; J: TRBJ2-1; size: .; DNA: TGTGCCAGCCAGAAAGAGGGAGGATCCTACAATGAGCAGTTCTTC; CDR3: CASQKEGGSYNEQFF
D: .; V: TRBV9; J: TRBJ2-2; size: .; DNA: TGTGCCAGCAGCGCAGCGGTCCCCGGGGAGCTGTTTTTT; CDR3: CASSAAVPGELFF
D: TRBD2; V: TRBV27; J: TRBJ2-7; size: .; DNA: TGTGCCAGCACGGCGGGGGGAGAGCAGTACTTC; CDR3: CASTAGGEQYF
D: .; V: TRBV6-2/TRBV6-3; J: TRBJ2-1; size: .; DNA: TGTGCCAGCAGTTCCCCTAAAGCGGGCCCCTACAATGAGCAGTTCTTC; CDR3: CASSSPKAGPYNEQFF
D: .; V: TRBV19; J: TRBJ2-1; size: .; DNA: TGTGCCAGTAGTCCGTTTGCGGGCAGCTCCTACAATGAGCAGTTCTTC; CDR3: CASSPFAGSSYNEQFF
D: .; V: TRBV3-1/TRBV3-2; J: TRBJ2-3; size: .; DNA: TGTGCCAGCAGCCCAGTCGAACAAAAAGAGGGAGATACGCAGTATTTT; CDR3: CASSPVEQKEGDTQYF
D: TRBD2; V: TRBV2; J: TRBJ2-7; size: .; DNA: TGTGCCAGCAGTCCCCGATCCGGGGGGGCCTACGAGCAGTACTTC; CDR3: CASSPRSGGAYEQYF
D: .; V: TRBV7-2; J: TRBJ2-1; size: .; DNA: TGTGCCAGCAGCTCCGGCGGGGGCTCGGTCAATGAGCAGTTCTTC; CDR3: CASSSGGGSVNEQFF
D: TRBD1; V: TRBV28; J: TRBJ1-5; size: .; DNA: TGTGCCAGCAGTTCGGGACAGGGCGTACAGCCCCAGCATTTT; CDR3: CASSSGQGVQPQHF
D: TRBD1; V: TRBV6-5; J: TRBJ1-1; size: many; DNA: TGTGCCAGCAGTTACTCGACAGGGTTGAACACTGAAGCTTTCTTT; CDR3: CASSYSTGLNTEAFF
D: .; V: TRBV18; J: TRBJ1-4; size: .; DNA: TGTGCCAGCTCACTACAGGGCTATAATGAAAAACTGTTTTTT; CDR3: CASSLQGYNEKLFF
D: .; V: TRBV5-4; J: TRBJ1-4; size: .; DNA: TGTGCCAGCAGCTTGGAGGAGGGCCCTCAAACTAATGAAAAACTGTTTTTT; CDR3: CASSLEEGPQTNEKLFF
D: TRBD1; V: TRBV6-5; J: TRBJ2-7; size: .; DNA: TGTGCCAGCAGTCTCCAGGGGGCGGAATACGAGCAGTACTTC; CDR3: CASSLQGAEYEQYF
D: TRBD1; V: TRBV11-1; J: TRBJ2-7; size: .; DNA: TGTGCCAGCAGCCGACAGGGGTTGGCCTACGAGCAGTACTTC; CDR3: CASSRQGLAYEQYF
D: .; V: TRBV4-3; J: TRBJ1-5; size: .; DNA: TGCGCCAGCAGCCAAGATCCCCAGAATAGCAATCAGCCCCAGCATTTT; CDR3: CASSQDPQNSNQPQHF
D: TRBD2; V: TRBV7-2; J: TRBJ2-2; size: .; DNA: TGTGCCAGCAGCCCTAGGACTAGCGGGGGGTCCACCGGGGAGCTGTTTTTT; CDR3: CASSPRTSGGSTGELFF
D: .; V: TRBV6-2/TRBV6-3; J: TRBJ1-2; size: .; DNA: TGTGCCAGCAGTAGCCAGAGGGCGGGTACGAGGGGCTACACCTTC; CDR3: CASSSQRAGTRGYTF
D: TRBD2; V: TRBV30; J: TRBJ2-7; size: .; DNA: TGTGCCTGGAGGCGGGGGGCGCCGAACGAGCAGTACTTC; CDR3: CAWRRGAPNEQYF
D: TRBD1; V: TRBV5-5; J: TRBJ1-4; size: .; DNA: TGTGCCAGCAGCTCGCGGGGGGACAGGGTTAATGAAAAACTGTTTTTT; CDR3: CASSSRGDRVNEKLFF
D: .; V: TRBV7-2; J: TRBJ1-6; size: .; DNA: TGTGCCAGCAGCTTTTCCGTCCAGGCATCACCCCTCCACTTT; CDR3: CASSFSVQASPLHF
D: .; V: TRBV6-2/TRBV6-3; J: TRBJ2-2; size: .; DNA: TGTGCCAGCAGCCTCCTAGGGAACACCGGGGAGCTGTTTTTT; CDR3: CASSLLGNTGELFF
D: .; V: TRBV4-2; J: TRBJ1-5; size: .; DNA: TGTGCCAGCAGCCAGGCCGAGGGGGATCTAAAGCCCCAGCATTTT; CDR3: CASSQAEGDLKPQHF
D: TRBD2; V: TRBV7-2; J: TRBJ2-1; size: .; DNA: TGTGCCAGCAGTCCAAGCGGGAGTTCCTACAATGAGCAGTTCTTC; CDR3: CASSPSGSSYNEQFF